Each of the 9 T cell receptor beta chains below was sequenced from the same sample in a study of cytomegalovirus exposure and HLA in healthy donors. The primer mix had 60 Vbeta and 13 Jbeta primers. This table comes from immunoSEQ multiplex PCR, and its TCRdb copy is limited to in-frame clones, with some not included. Found here are under 150,000 clones, about 80% of them singletons; the top ten hold 2.5% to 3%. Material: PBMCs. These receptors came from a man aged 25 to 40 in good health and CMV-seronegative.

This chain connects TRBV28 to TRBJ2-7; D is possibly TRBD1 (5 bases). Trimming stripped 4 bases from V and 5 bases from J, with 12 bases between. Germline CDR1 MDHEN, CDR2 SYDVKM. The length of the CDR3 is 13 residues. CDR3 bases: TGTGCCAGCAGTTGGGCAGGGCCTAACGAGCAGTACTTC. Its protein is CASSWAGPNEQYF.

This chain links TRBV6-1 with TRBJ1-1, with a tentative D call TRBD1 (6 bases). CDR1 MNHNS and CDR2 SASEGT come from the germline V gene. The CDR3 sequence is 13 residues long. V was cut by 4 bases and J by 4 bases, with 10 bases left in between. The CDR3 DNA is TGTGCCAGCAGTGGGGGGGGGCCCACTGAAGCTTTCTTT. Translation: CASSGGGPTEAFF.

The rearrangement uses TRBV9 and TRBJ1-3; D might be TRBD1 (5 bases). With 2 bases removed from V and 5 bases from J, the gap between germline ends came to 8 bases. CDR1 and CDR2 (germline): SGDLS, YYNGEE. The CDR3 runs to 13 residues. CDR3 in amino acids: CASSVGQRNTIYF. The CDR3 region has the DNA TGTGCCAGCAGCGTGGGGCAGAGAAACACCATATATTTT.

The chain links TRBV9 to TRBJ2-7; a weak D match, TRBD2 (5 bases). CDR3 size: 13 residues. CDR1 is SGDLS and CDR2 is YYNGEE in the germline V gene. The V and J ends lost 0 bases and 7 bases respectively, with 11 bases between them. The CDR3 DNA reads TGTGCCAGCAGCGTAGGGACGTCGGGGGAGCAGTACTTC. Translation: CASSVGTSGEQYF.

This rearrangement joins TRBV27 to TRBJ1-2; TRBD1 agrees at 8 bases. Germline-derived CDR1 and CDR2 are MNHEY and SMNVEV (reference sequence). This CDR3 is 15 amino acids long. The ends lost 3 bases at V and 5 bases at J; junction bases unmatched: 8. The CDR3 is CASSFGSGGVYGYTF. CDR3 nucleotides: TGTGCCAGCAGTTTCGGGTCAGGGGGCGTGTATGGCTACACCTTC.

This clone was counted between two and nine times. The chain joins TRBV4-1 to TRBJ1-2; tentative D call: TRBD1 (6 bases). Germline values: CDR1 MGHRA, CDR2 YSYEKL. Trimming shortened V by 1 base and J by 8 bases, and 14 bases separated the two germline ends. CDR3 length: 14 residues. The CDR3 region is CASSQVLGALGYTF. In DNA form, the CDR3 reads TGCGCCAGCAGCCAAGTGTTGGGGGCCTTGGGCTACACCTTC.

The chain uses TRBV21-1 and TRBJ2-1; the table's D call TRBD2 went unverified against the DNA. TRBV21-1 corresponds to a pseudogene. The CDR3 is 16 amino acids. The CDR3 DNA reads TGTGCCAGCAGCACGACAGGACTAGCGGCCTACAATGAGCAGTTCTTC. Protein: CASSTTGLAAYNEQFF.

The rearrangement uses TRBV5-1 and TRBJ2-7; perhaps TRBD2 as D (7 bases). The CDR3 contains 14 residues. Germline V gene data show CDR1 as SGHRS and CDR2 as YFSETQ. V lost 4 bases, J lost 2 bases, and 13 bases lay in between. CDR3 nucleotides: TGCGCCAGCAGCCCGGGGGGCCGAACCTACGAGCAGTACTTC. Its protein is CASSPGGRTYEQYF.

This rearrangement joins TRBV5-4 to TRBJ2-7; D perhaps matches TRBD2 (7 bases). From germline, CDR1 is SGHNT and CDR2 YYREEE (reference sequence). V was shortened by 0 bases and J by 9 bases, with 13 bases between the two germline ends. The CDR3 totals 13 residues. CDR3 region: CASSLEEGGGQYF. The CDR3 DNA sequence: TGTGCCAGCAGCTTGGAAGAGGGAGGGGGGCAGTACTTC.